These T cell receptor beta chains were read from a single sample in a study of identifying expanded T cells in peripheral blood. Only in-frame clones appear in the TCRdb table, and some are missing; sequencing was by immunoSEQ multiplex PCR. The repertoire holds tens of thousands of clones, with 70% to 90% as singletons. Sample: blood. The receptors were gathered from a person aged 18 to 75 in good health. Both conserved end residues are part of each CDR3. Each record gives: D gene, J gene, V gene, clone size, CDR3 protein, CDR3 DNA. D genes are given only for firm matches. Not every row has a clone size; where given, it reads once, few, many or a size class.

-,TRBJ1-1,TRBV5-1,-,CASSLGGNTEAFF,TGCGCCAGCAGCTTGGGGGGGAACACTGAAGCTTTCTTT
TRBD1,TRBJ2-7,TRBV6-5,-,CASSYSGQGSYEQYF,TGTGCCAGCAGTTACTCGGGACAGGGTTCCTACGAGCAGTACTTC
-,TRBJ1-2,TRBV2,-,CASSALSRDGNGGCTF,TGTGCCAGCAGTGCCCTAAGCCGGGACGGGAACGGAGGGTGCACCTTC
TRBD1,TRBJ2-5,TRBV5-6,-,CASSFPDRLETQYF,TGTGCCAGCAGCTTCCCGGACAGGTTAGAGACCCAGTACTTC
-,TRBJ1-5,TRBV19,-,CASSIWSNQPQHF,TGTGCCAGTAGTATCTGGAGCAATCAGCCCCAGCATTTT
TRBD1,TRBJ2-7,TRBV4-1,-,CASSQGTGGSYEQYF,TGCGCCAGCAGCCAAGGGACAGGGGGTTCCTACGAGCAGTACTTC
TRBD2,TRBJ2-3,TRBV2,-,CASKLAVTDTQYF,TGTGCCTCTAAACTAGCGGTCACAGATACGCAGTATTTT
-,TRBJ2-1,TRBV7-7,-,CASSSTLGGFNEQFF,TGTGCCAGCAGCTCCACGTTAGGGGGTTTCAATGAGCAGTTCTTC
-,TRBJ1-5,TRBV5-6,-,CASSLDGSTQPQHF,TGTGCCAGCAGCTTGGACGGATCTACCCAGCCCCAGCATTTT
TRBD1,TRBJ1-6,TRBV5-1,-,CASSLGGQGRSPLHF,TGCGCCAGCAGCTTGGGGGGACAGGGGAGATCACCCCTCCACTTT
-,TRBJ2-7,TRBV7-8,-,CASNPGGAYEQYF,TGTGCCAGCAACCCCGGGGGCGCCTACGAGCAGTACTTC
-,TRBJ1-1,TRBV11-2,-,CASSLEVGVTEAFF,TGTGCCAGCAGCTTAGAAGTAGGGGTCACTGAAGCTTTCTTT
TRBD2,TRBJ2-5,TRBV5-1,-,CASSSAGGLQETQYF,TGCGCCAGCAGCTCCGCGGGGGGGCTGCAAGAGACCCAGTACTTC
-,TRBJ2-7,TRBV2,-,CASSATVGLGEQYF,TGTGCCAGCAGTGCTACCGTTGGACTGGGCGAGCAGTACTTC
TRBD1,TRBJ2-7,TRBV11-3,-,CASSSPKRDRASYEQYF,TGTGCCAGCAGCTCCCCCAAGCGAGACAGGGCATCCTACGAGCAGTACTTC
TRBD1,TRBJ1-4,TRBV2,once,CASTLTGVTNEKLFF,TGTGCCAGCACCCTAACAGGGGTGACTAATGAAAAACTGTTTTTT
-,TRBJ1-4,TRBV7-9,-,CASSLVGTNEKLFF,TGTGCCAGCAGCTTAGTAGGAACCAATGAAAAACTGTTTTTT
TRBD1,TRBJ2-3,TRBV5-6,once,CASSEPWTGRTDTQYF,TGTGCCAGCAGCGAACCCTGGACAGGGCGGACAGATACGCAGTATTTT
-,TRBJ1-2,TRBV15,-,CATSRAGRYGYTF,TGTGCCACCAGCAGAGCAGGCCGCTATGGCTACACCTTC
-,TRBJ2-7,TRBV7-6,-,CASSLSGAPFQVEQYF,TGTGCCAGCAGCTTATCTGGGGCACCCTTCCAGGTCGAGCAGTACTTC
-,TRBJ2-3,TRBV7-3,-,CASSLTGTQTDTQYF,TGTGCCAGCAGCTTAACCGGGACACAAACAGATACGCAGTATTTT
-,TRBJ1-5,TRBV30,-,CAWTGLYSNQPQHF,TGTGCCTGGACAGGACTTTATAGCAATCAGCCCCAGCATTTT